This TCR beta chain was sequenced during a study of CD8+ T cells in alopecia areata. Germline CDR1 reads SGHTA; CDR2 reads FQGNSA. There are 15 residues in the CDR3. Trimming took 4 bases from V and 4 from J; bases not matched to a gene: 4. The treatment is: oral pan-JAK inhibitor, 5-10 mg twice daily. The authors extracted RNA and reverse transcribed it into cDNA as the sequencing template. Here immunoSEQ multiplex PCR was the method, and the copy in TCRdb shows in-frame clones only, minus some. The data show under 350,000 clones, about 62% seen once. The rearrangement uses TRBV7-2 and TRBJ2-3, with 11 nucleotides matching TRBD2. Material: CD4+ T cells sorted from blood, obtained at week 24, from a patient treated with tofacitinib. The receptor was derived from a human donor with alopecia areata. The CDR3 spells CASSSSGGLSDTQYF. The DNA for the CDR3 is TGTGCCAGCAGCTCTAGCGGGGGGCTTTCAGATACGCAGTATTTT.